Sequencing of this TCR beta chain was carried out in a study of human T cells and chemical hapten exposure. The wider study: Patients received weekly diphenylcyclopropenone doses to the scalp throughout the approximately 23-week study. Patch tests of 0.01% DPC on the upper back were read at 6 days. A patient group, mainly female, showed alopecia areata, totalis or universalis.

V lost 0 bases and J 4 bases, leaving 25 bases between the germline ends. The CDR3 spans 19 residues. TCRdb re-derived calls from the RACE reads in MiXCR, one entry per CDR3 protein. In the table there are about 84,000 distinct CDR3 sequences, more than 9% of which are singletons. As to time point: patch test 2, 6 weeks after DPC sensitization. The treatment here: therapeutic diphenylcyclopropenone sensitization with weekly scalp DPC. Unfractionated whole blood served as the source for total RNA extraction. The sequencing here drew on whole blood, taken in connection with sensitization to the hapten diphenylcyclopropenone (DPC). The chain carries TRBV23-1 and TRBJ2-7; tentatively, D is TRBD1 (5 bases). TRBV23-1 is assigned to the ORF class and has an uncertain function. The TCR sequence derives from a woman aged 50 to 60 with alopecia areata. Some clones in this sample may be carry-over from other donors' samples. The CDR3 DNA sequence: TGCGCCAGCAGTCAATCTACCCAACCCCGTCAGGGCTCCTCGTACGAGCAGTACTTC. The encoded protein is CASSQSTQPRQGSSYEQYF.